Following are 19 T cell receptor beta chains from one sample sequenced in a study of memory CD4+ T cells and cytomegalovirus serostatus. Profiled with immunoSEQ multiplex PCR; TCRdb holds only in-frame clones, not every one. Of some 67,000 clones detected, more than 75% appear once; the ten largest clones hold under 6%. Single viable CD3+CD4+CD8-CD45RO+ cells were sorted as the memory CD4+ T cells. The source material was memory CD4+ T cells from blood. Receptor source: an adult in good health and CMV-seropositive.

The chain carries TRBV6-4 and TRBJ2-3; no definite D call. Trimming left V 3 bases short and J 0 bases short, with 7 bases between. Germline loops: CDR1 MRHNA, CDR2 SNTAGT. The CDR3 covers 14 residues. The CDR3 DNA reads TGTGCCAGCAGTGAAGGGTCGAGCACAGATACGCAGTATTTT. Protein product: CASSEGSSTDTQYF.

The V and J genes are TRBV28 and TRBJ1-4; tentatively, D is TRBD1 (5 bases). The CDR3 covers 15 residues. V was trimmed by 7 bases and J by 2 bases, leaving 14 bases between them. Looked up from germline, CDR1 is MDHEN and CDR2 is SYDVKM. In DNA form, the CDR3 reads TGTGCCAGCAATCGGGGGGGGAGGACTAATGAAAAACTGTTTTTT. Its protein product is CASNRGGRTNEKLFF.

The chain links TRBV9 to TRBJ2-5, with D maybe TRBD1 (5 bases). This CDR3 has 14 residues. With 0 bases removed from V and 3 bases from J, the gap between germline ends came to 9 bases. Per the germline V gene, CDR1 is SGDLS and CDR2 is YYNGEE. The CDR3 sequence is CASSVEGREETQYF. The CDR3 DNA is TGTGCCAGCAGCGTAGAAGGCAGGGAAGAGACCCAGTACTTC.

The chain has TRBV28 and TRBJ1-4, with D perhaps matching TRBD1 (5 bases). CDR3 length: 15 amino acids. Germline V gene data show CDR1 as MDHEN and CDR2 as SYDVKM. V shed 4 bases and J shed 0 bases, with 9 bases lying between them. CDR3: CASSYGGTTNEKLFF. The CDR3 nucleotides are TGTGCCAGCAGTTATGGGGGAACAACTAATGAAAAACTGTTTTTT.

The chain carries TRBV18 and TRBJ2-3; D may be TRBD1 or TRBD2 (6 bases each). This CDR3 comprises 16 residues. V lost 6 bases and J lost 2, with 18 bases in between. Germline CDR1 KGHSH, CDR2 LQKENI. CDR3 loop: CASSQGRPRNTDTQYF. The CDR3, as DNA: TGTGCCAGCTCCCAGGGGAGGCCCAGGAACACAGATACGCAGTATTTT.

This clone came up a few times. The rearrangement links TRBV28 to TRBJ2-6; a possible D gene is TRBD1 (5 bases). The CDR3 covers 14 residues. The V end was cut by 6 bases, the J end by 0 bases, with 6 bases between. The germline gives CDR1 MDHEN, CDR2 SYDVKM. In DNA, the CDR3 is TGTGCCAGCAGGGGGCGCTCTGGGGCCAACGTCCTGACTTTC. It translates to CASRGRSGANVLTF.

V gene TRBV2 combines with J gene TRBJ2-3; 7 bases map to TRBD1. The CDR3 sequence is 15 residues long. Per the germline V gene, CDR1 is SNHLY and CDR2 is FYNNEI. V gave up 4 bases and J gave up 3 bases; unmatched junction bases: 7. CDR3 in amino acids: CASSVGTVRTDTQYF. The CDR3 DNA reads TGTGCCAGCAGTGTTGGGACAGTTAGGACAGATACGCAGTATTTT.

This chain joins TRBV5-4 and TRBJ2-2, with TRBD1 as a possible D gene (6 bases). This CDR3 spans 15 amino acids. Germline V gives CDR1 SGHNT, CDR2 YYREEE (reference sequence). The germline V and J ends were trimmed by 3 bases and 7 bases, with 16 bases remaining between them. CDR3 region: CASSSQGRGGGELFF. The DNA of the CDR3 is TGTGCCAGCAGCTCTCAGGGGCGCGGAGGCGGGGAGCTGTTTTTT.

The chain combines TRBV5-1 with TRBJ1-6; D unresolved. The CDR3 runs to 14 residues. Between the trimmed V and J ends, which lost 0 bases and 9 bases, there was a span of 10 bases. CDR1 is SGHRS and CDR2 is YFSETQ in the germline V gene. The CDR3 coding sequence is TGCGCCAGCAGCTTGGCCCTGGATATTTCACCCCTCCACTTT. Amino acids: CASSLALDISPLHF.

This chain joins TRBV25-1 and TRBJ2-3; TRBD2 matches 13 bases. This CDR3 region has 16 residues. In germline, CDR1 is MGHDK, CDR2 SYGVNS. With 7 bases clipped from V and 1 base from J, the junction kept 5 bases outside the gene matches. For the CDR3, the DNA is TGTGCCAGCAACAGACTAGCGGGAGGTGGCACAGATACGCAGTATTTT. Protein product: CASNRLAGGGTDTQYF. Complete variable domain (other parts from reference TRBV25-1 and TRBJ2-3): EADIYQTPRYLVIGTGKKITLECSQTMGHDKMYWYQQDPGMELHLIHYSYGVNSTEKGDLSSESTVSRIRTEHFPLTLESARPSHTSQYLCASNRLAGGGTDTQYFGPGTRLTVL.

The rearrangement uses TRBV5-4 and TRBJ1-2; 10 bases line up with TRBD1. Trimming at V came to 4 bases and at J to 0 bases, leaving 15 bases not matched to a gene. There are 19 residues in the CDR3. Germline CDR1 reads SGHNT; CDR2 reads YYREEE (reference sequence). The CDR3 sequence: CASSHLGQGSLSTNYGYTF. As DNA, the CDR3 is TGTGCCAGCAGCCACCTGGGACAGGGGTCCTTATCTACTAACTATGGCTACACCTTC.

The chain employs TRBV10-2 and TRBJ1-1; no reliable D call. The germline CDR1 and CDR2 sequences are WSHSY and SAAADI. V was pared by 0 bases and J by 12 bases, with 14 bases between. The CDR3 has 13 residues. Here the CDR3 DNA reads TGCGCCAGCAGTGAGTCCGGTTCCCGAGGTACTTTCTTT. Translated: CASSESGSRGTFF.

This clone turned up a few times. The chain has TRBV9 and TRBJ1-1; 10 bases agree with TRBD1. CDR3 length equals 13 residues. Germline V gene sequence: CDR1 SGDLS, CDR2 YYNGEE. The ends lost 3 bases at V and 11 bases at J; junction bases unmatched: 7. The CDR3 region has the DNA TGTGCCAGCAGCGAAAACGGACAGGGGGTGGCTTTCTTT. Translating gives CASSENGQGVAFF.

The chain joins TRBV2 to TRBJ2-5; no definite D call. The CDR3 is made up of 15 amino acids. Trimming cost V 6 bases and J 5 bases, with 19 bases left between them. CDR1 and CDR2 from the germline V gene are SNHLY and FYNNEI. CDR3 region: CASRAHGRLRETQYF. The CDR3 DNA reads as TGTGCCAGCAGGGCTCATGGCAGGCTCCGGGAGACCCAGTACTTC.

The rearrangement links TRBV19 to TRBJ1-5; possibly TRBD1 for D (6 bases). V was trimmed by 3 bases and J by 0 bases, leaving 9 bases between them. Germline lookup yields CDR1 LNHDA and CDR2 SQIVND (reference sequence). The CDR3 consists of 15 residues. In DNA, the CDR3 is TGTGCCAGTAGTATCGACAGGAATAGCAATCAGCCCCAGCATTTT. Its translation is CASSIDRNSNQPQHF.

The CDR3 is CASSYRGRGTEAFF. CDR3 DNA: TGTGCCAGTAGTTACAGGGGTCGGGGCACTGAAGCTTTCTTT. This chain uses TRBV19 with TRBJ1-1; TRBD1 aligns across 7 bases. Per germline, CDR1 LNHDA and CDR2 SQIVND (reference sequence). J was trimmed by 4 bases and V by 5 bases; bases with no gene match: 7. The CDR3 spans 14 residues.

The chain links TRBV5-4 to TRBJ2-7, with 11 bases identical to TRBD2. The germline gives CDR1 SGHNT, CDR2 YYREEE (reference sequence). The V and J ends lost 0 bases and 6 bases, in that order; junction bases with no gene match: 5. The CDR3 is made up of 15 amino acids. Written as DNA, the CDR3 is TGTGCCAGCAGCTTGGAAGGGCTAGCGGGGGGCGAGCAGTACTTC. It codes for CASSLEGLAGGEQYF.

This clone was counted once. This chain uses TRBV7-3 with TRBJ1-1, with D perhaps matching TRBD1 (5 bases). Deletions cut 2 bases from V and 3 bases from J, with 10 bases between. This CDR3 region has 14 residues. Germline assignment: CDR1 SGHTA and CDR2 FQGTGA. The CDR3 coding sequence is TGTGCCAGCAGCTTACGCGGGGGGGACACTGAAGCTTTCTTT. Translated: CASSLRGGDTEAFF. Drawing the rest from reference TRBV7-3 and TRBJ1-1, the complete variable domain is GAGVSQTPSNKVTEKGKYVELRCDPISGHTALYWYRQSLGQGPEFLIYFQGTGAADDSGLPNDRFFAVRPEGSVSTLKIQRTERGDSAVYLCASSLRGGDTEAFFGQGTRLTVV.

The gene calls are TRBV5-6 and TRBJ1-2, with D unclear. V dropped 2 bases and J dropped 7 bases, with 18 bases sitting between them. Germline values: CDR1 SGHDT, CDR2 YYEEEE. The CDR3 is 15 residues long. DNA of the CDR3: TGTGCCAGCAGCTTTTCCGGGGTGTGGCGAAGTGGCTACACCTTC. It specifies CASSFSGVWRSGYTF.